The 16 T cell receptor beta chains below come from one sample, sequenced in a study of cytomegalovirus exposure and HLA in healthy donors. PCR amplification relied on 60 Vbeta primers (plus 13 Jbeta primers). The protocol was immunoSEQ multiplex PCR, while the TCRdb copy is restricted to in-frame clones and leaves out a portion. This table holds approximately 110,000 clones. Sequencing was performed on PBMCs. The receptors here all came from a man younger than 35 in good health and CMV-seronegative.

The chain combines TRBV6-1 with TRBJ2-7; no definite D call. The length of the CDR3 is 11 residues. V was pared by 6 bases and J by 4 bases, with 7 bases between. From germline, CDR1 is MNHNS and CDR2 SASEGT. The CDR3: CASSRQYEQYF. CDR3 bases: TGTGCCAGCAGCCGACAATACGAGCAGTACTTC.

This chain connects TRBV29-1 to TRBJ2-5; D not certain. CDR1 is SQVTM and CDR2 is ANQGSEA in the germline V gene. This CDR3 has 13 residues. The V end was cut by 4 bases, the J end by 0 bases, with 9 bases between. The CDR3 DNA is TGCAGCGTTGTAGCCAGATACCAAGAGACCCAGTACTTC. Protein product: CSVVARYQETQYF.

This chain links TRBV9 with TRBJ2-7; the match to TRBD2 covers 14 bases. The CDR3 extends over 16 amino acids. Per the germline V gene, CDR1 is SGDLS and CDR2 is YYNGEE. V shed 4 bases and J 6 bases; nucleotides not matched to a gene: 9. Here the CDR3 DNA reads TGTGCCAGCAGCACTAGAGGGACTAGCGGGAGAGGCGAGCAGTACTTC. Translation gives CASSTRGTSGRGEQYF.

The rearrangement links TRBV6-4 to TRBJ1-1; tentatively, D is TRBD1 (5 bases). The V end was cut by 6 bases, the J end by 2 bases, with 13 bases between. The CDR3 length is 14 residues. Germline-derived CDR1 and CDR2 are MRHNA and SNTAGT. The DNA for the CDR3 is TGTGCCAGCAGGGCGGTTGGACAAAACACTGAAGCTTTCTTT. Residues: CASRAVGQNTEAFF.

The gene calls are TRBV2 and TRBJ2-7, with 8 bases lining up with TRBD2. After removal of 6 bases from V and 2 bases from J, the junction contained 6 bases not matched to a gene. CDR3 length equals 14 residues. CDR1 and CDR2 (germline): SNHLY, FYNNEI. The CDR3 loop reads CASRLREAAYEQYF. Here the CDR3 DNA reads TGTGCCAGCAGGTTGCGGGAGGCCGCCTACGAGCAGTACTTC.

The CDR3 reads CASQGANLYEQYF. CDR3 DNA sequence: TGTGCCAGCCAGGGGGCCAACCTCTACGAGCAGTACTTC. The chain has TRBV5-8 and TRBJ2-7, with 8 bases aligning to TRBD1. The CDR3 has 13 residues. CDR1 is SGHTS, CDR2 YDEGEE, per germline. Germline trimming cut 7 bases from V and 3 bases from J; bases unmatched to any gene: 6.

A word on this clone: Compared with germline, one end of the junction differs, possibly owing to a read error. The gene calls are TRBV28 and TRBJ1-4, with a weak D call TRBD1 (5 bases). The CDR3 contains 17 residues. Germline V gives CDR1 MDHEN, CDR2 SYDVKM. Written as DNA, the CDR3 is TGTACCAGCAGCAAGGAGGGCTGGGGCTATGTGGATGAAAAACTGTTTTTT. Protein product: CTSSKEGWGYVDEKLFF.

The chain has TRBV19 and TRBJ2-3; 7 positions match TRBD1. This CDR3 has 13 amino acids. Germline-derived CDR1 and CDR2 are LNHDA and SQIVND (reference sequence). V shed 10 bases, J shed 1 base, and the junction held 5 bases outside the gene matches. CDR3: CATRTGGTDTQYF. The CDR3 nucleotides are TGTGCCACAAGGACAGGTGGCACAGATACGCAGTATTTT.

The chain links TRBV19 to TRBJ1-5; D call uncertain. V was cut by 7 bases and J by 0 bases, with 16 bases left in between. Germline V CDR1 and CDR2: LNHDA, SQIVND (reference sequence). The CDR3 length is 16 residues. CDR3 sequence (DNA): TGTGCCAGTACTCTTCGTCTGCAGATTAGCAATCAGCCCCAGCATTTT. Translated: CASTLRLQISNQPQHF.

CDR3 sequence reads: CASSWDRSRRYEQYF. The CDR3 nucleotides read TGCGCCAGCAGCTGGGACAGAAGCAGAAGGTACGAGCAGTACTTC. This chain connects TRBV5-1 to TRBJ2-7; TRBD1 aligns across 7 bases. The CDR3 covers 15 residues. V trimming: 3 bases; J trimming: 4 bases; junction bases outside the gene matches: 10. Germline V gene data show CDR1 as SGHRS and CDR2 as YFSETQ.

The chain is built from TRBV19 and TRBJ2-1; the match to TRBD1 covers 7 bases. The CDR3 length is 15 residues. The V gene's germline CDR1 is LNHDA and CDR2 SQIVND (reference sequence). Unmatched junction bases numbered 14, after V lost 7 bases and J lost 8 bases. The chain's CDR3 is CASTHRGQLGDEQFF. CDR3 bases: TGTGCCAGTACCCACAGGGGACAACTGGGTGATGAGCAGTTCTTC.

The chain recombines TRBV5-6 with TRBJ2-5; possibly TRBD1 for D (6 bases). Between the trimmed V and J ends, which lost 3 bases and 2 bases, there was a span of 17 bases. Germline V gene sequence: CDR1 SGHDT, CDR2 YYEEEE. The CDR3 runs to 16 residues. As DNA, the CDR3 is TGTGCCAGCAGCTGGACCTCTCACAGGGTTCAAGAGACCCAGTACTTC. Residues: CASSWTSHRVQETQYF.

This chain links TRBV9 with TRBJ1-2, with D perhaps matching TRBD1 (6 bases). The germline V gene has CDR1 SGDLS and CDR2 YYNGEE. The CDR3 has 13 residues. Trimming pared 0 bases from V and 7 bases from J, leaving 10 bases between. DNA of the CDR3: TGTGCCAGCAGCGTAGTGGGGGCCGGTGGCTACACCTTC. This sequence encodes CASSVVGAGGYTF.

The DNA for the CDR3 is TGTGCCACCCGACAGGACCTCTACGAGCAGTACTTC. Translated, it gives CATRQDLYEQYF. The rearrangement links TRBV28 to TRBJ2-7, with a weak D call TRBD1 (6 bases). CDR1 and CDR2 (germline): MDHEN, SYDVKM. Trimming removed 10 bases from V and 3 bases from J, with 13 bases in between. The CDR3 is made up of 12 amino acids. Together with reference TRBV28 and TRBJ2-7, the CDR3 gives the full variable domain: DVKVTQSSRYLVKRTGEKVFLECVQDMDHENMFWYRQDPGLGLRLIYFSYDVKMKEKGDIPEGYSVSREKKERFSLILESASTNQTSMYLCATRQDLYEQYFGPGTRLTVT.

CDR3 amino acids: CASSAQGYSGNTIYF. The CDR3 coding sequence is TGTGCCAGTAGCGCACAGGGATACTCTGGAAACACCATATATTTT. V usage is TRBV19 and J usage is TRBJ1-3; TRBD1 is a possible D gene (6 bases). From germline, CDR1 is LNHDA and CDR2 SQIVND (reference sequence). V was clipped by 6 bases and J by 0 bases, with 12 bases between them. CDR3 length equals 15 residues.

The CDR3 protein is CASSQQRHTEAFF. The CDR3 region has the DNA TGTGCCAGCAGCCAGCAGCGGCACACTGAAGCTTTCTTT. V is TRBV4-2 and J is TRBJ1-1; D not certain. Germline loops: CDR1 LGHNA, CDR2 YNFKEQ. The CDR3 totals 13 residues. V lost 3 bases and J 3 bases, leaving 8 bases between the germline ends.